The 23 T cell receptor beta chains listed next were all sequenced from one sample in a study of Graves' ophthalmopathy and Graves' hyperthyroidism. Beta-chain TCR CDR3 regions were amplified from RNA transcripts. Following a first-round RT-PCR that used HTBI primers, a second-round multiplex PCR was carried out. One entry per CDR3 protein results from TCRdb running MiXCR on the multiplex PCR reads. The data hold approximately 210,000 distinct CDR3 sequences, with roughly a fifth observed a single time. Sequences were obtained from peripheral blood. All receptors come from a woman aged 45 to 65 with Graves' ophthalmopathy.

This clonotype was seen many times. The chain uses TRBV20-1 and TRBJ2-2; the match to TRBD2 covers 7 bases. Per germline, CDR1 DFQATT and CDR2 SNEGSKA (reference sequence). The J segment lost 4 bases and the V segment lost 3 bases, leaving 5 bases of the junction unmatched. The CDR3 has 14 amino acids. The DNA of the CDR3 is TGCAGTGCTAGCGGGAGGATATCCACCGGGGAGCTGTTTTTT. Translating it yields CSASGRISTGELFF.

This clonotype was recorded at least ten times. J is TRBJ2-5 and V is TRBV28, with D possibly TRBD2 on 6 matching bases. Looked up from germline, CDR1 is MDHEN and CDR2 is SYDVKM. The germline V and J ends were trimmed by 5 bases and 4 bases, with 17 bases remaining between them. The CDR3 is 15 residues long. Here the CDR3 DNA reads TGTGCCAGCAGTCCCCCCGGGTACGGGGGAGAGACCCAGTACTTC. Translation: CASSPPGYGGETQYF.

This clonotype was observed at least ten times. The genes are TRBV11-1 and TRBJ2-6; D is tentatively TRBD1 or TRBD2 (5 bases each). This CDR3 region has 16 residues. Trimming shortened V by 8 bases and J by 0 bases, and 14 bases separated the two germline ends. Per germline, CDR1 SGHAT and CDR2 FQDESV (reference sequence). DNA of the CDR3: TGTGCCAGCGAGGGGTCTTCGAGCTCTGGGGCCAACGTCCTGACTTTC. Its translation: CASEGSSSSGANVLTF.

The CDR3 DNA sequence: TGTGCCACCAGTGACCGGACAGGGAATAATGGCTACACCTTC. Protein: CATSDRTGNNGYTF. The chain couples TRBV24-1 to TRBJ1-2; the match to TRBD1 covers 8 bases. V gave up 4 bases and J gave up 6 bases; unmatched junction bases: 6. CDR1 and CDR2 (germline): KGHDR, SFDVKD. The CDR3 is 14 amino acids.

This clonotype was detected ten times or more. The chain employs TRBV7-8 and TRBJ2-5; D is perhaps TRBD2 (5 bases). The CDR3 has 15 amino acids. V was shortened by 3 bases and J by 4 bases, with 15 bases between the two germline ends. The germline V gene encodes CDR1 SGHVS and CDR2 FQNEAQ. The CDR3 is CASSLQRGKGETQYF. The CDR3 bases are TGTGCCAGCAGCTTGCAAAGAGGGAAGGGAGAGACCCAGTACTTC.

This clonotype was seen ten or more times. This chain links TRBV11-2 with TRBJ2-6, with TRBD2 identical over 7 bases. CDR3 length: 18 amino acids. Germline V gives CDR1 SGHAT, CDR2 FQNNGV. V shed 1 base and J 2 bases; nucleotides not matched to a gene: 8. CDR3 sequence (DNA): TGTGCCAGCAGCTTAGGGGGCGGGAGACGGGCTGGGGCCAACGTCCTGACTTTC. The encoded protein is CASSLGGGRRAGANVLTF.

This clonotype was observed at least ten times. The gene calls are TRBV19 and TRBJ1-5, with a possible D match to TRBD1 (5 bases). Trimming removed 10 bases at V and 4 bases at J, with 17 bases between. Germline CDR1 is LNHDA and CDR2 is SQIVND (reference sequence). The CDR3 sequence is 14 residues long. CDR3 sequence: CATAKGALNQPQHF. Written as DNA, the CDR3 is TGTGCCACCGCCAAAGGGGCCCTGAATCAGCCCCAGCATTTT.

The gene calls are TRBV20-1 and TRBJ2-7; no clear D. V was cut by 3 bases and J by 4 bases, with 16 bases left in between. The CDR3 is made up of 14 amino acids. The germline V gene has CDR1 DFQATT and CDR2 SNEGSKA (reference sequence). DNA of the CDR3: TGCAGTGCTAGGGAGAGTTTTGGAGTTTACGAGCAGTACTTC. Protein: CSARESFGVYEQYF.

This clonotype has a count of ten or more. DNA for the CDR3: TGCGCCAGCAGGGTACAAGGCAGCACTGAAGCTTTCTTT. The encoded protein is CASRVQGSTEAFF. This chain connects TRBV5-1 to TRBJ1-1; no clear D. Per germline, CDR1 SGHRS and CDR2 YFSETQ. Trimming cost V 5 bases and J 4 bases, with 12 bases left between them. The CDR3 loop spans 13 amino acids.

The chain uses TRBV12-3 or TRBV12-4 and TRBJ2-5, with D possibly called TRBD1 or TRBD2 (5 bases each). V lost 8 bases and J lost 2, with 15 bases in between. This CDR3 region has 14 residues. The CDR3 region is CASHRDLPQETQYF. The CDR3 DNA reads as TGTGCCAGCCACCGGGACCTCCCGCAAGAGACCCAGTACTTC.

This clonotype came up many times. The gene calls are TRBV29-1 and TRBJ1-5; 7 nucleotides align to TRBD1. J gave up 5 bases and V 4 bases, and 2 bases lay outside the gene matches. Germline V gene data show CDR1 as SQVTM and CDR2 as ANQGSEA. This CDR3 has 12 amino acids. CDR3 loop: CSVGTGDQPQHF. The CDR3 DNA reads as TGCAGCGTTGGGACAGGTGATCAGCCCCAGCATTTT. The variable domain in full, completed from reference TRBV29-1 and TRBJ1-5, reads SAVISQKPSRDICQRGTSLTIQCQVDSQVTMMFWYRQQPGQSLTLIATANQGSEATYESGFVIDKFPISRPNLTFSTLTVSNMSPEDSSIYLCSVGTGDQPQHFGDGTRLSIL.

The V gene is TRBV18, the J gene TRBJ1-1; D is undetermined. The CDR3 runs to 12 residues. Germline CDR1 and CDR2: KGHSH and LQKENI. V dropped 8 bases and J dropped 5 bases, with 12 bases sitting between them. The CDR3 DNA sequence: TGTGCCAGCGCGACACCAACTACTGAAGCTTTCTTT. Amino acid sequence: CASATPTTEAFF. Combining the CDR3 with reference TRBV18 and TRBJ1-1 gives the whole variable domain NAGVMQNPRHLVRRRGQEARLRCSPMKGHSHVYWYRQLPEEGLKFMVYLQKENIIDESGMPKERFSAEFPKEGPSILRIQQVVRGDSAAYFCASATPTTEAFFGQGTRLTVV.

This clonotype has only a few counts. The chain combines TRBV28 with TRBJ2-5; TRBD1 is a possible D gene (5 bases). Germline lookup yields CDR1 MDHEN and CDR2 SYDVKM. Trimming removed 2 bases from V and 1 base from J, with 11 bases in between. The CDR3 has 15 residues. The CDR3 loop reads CASSLSRTIQETQYF. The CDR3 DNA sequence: TGTGCCAGCAGTTTAAGCCGGACAATCCAAGAGACCCAGTACTTC.

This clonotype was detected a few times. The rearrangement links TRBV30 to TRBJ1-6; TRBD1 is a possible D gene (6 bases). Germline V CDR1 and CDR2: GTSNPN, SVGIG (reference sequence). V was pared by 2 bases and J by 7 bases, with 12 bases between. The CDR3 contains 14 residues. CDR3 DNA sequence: TGTGCCTGGAGTAGGGGGACGGAGAATTCACCCCTCCACTTT. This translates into CAWSRGTENSPLHF.

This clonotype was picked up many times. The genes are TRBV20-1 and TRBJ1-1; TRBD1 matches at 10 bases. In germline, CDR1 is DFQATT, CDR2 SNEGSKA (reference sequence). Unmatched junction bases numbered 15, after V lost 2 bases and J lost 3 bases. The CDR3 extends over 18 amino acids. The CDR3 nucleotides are TGCAGTGCTAGACCCAATCTGGGACAGGGGTTAAAGGACACTGAAGCTTTCTTT. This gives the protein CSARPNLGQGLKDTEAFF.

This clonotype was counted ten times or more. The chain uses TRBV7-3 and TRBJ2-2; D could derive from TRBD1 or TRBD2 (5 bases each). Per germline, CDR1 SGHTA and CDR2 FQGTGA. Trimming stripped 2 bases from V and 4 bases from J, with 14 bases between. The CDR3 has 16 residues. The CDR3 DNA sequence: TGTGCCAGCAGCTTAGGGGCGGGTCCGAGCACCGGGGAGCTGTTTTTT. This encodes CASSLGAGPSTGELFF.

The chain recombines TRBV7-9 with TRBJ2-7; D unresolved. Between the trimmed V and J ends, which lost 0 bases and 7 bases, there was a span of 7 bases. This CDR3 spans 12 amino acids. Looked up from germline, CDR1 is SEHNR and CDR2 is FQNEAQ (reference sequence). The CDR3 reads CASSLAFSEQYF. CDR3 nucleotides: TGTGCCAGCAGCTTAGCGTTTTCGGAGCAGTACTTC.

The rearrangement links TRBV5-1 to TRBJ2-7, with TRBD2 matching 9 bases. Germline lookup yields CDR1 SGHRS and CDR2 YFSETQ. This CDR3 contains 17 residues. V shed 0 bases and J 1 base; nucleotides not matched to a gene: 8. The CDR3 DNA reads TGCGCCAGCAGCTTGGGGATGGTAGCGGGAGCTTCCTACGAGCAGTACTTC. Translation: CASSLGMVAGASYEQYF.

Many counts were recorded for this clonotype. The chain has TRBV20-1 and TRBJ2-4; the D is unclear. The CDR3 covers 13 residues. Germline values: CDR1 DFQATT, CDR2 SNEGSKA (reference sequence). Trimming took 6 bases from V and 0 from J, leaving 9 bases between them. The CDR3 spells CSAVEIAKNIQYF. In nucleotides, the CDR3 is TGCAGTGCCGTGGAGATAGCCAAAAACATTCAGTACTTC.

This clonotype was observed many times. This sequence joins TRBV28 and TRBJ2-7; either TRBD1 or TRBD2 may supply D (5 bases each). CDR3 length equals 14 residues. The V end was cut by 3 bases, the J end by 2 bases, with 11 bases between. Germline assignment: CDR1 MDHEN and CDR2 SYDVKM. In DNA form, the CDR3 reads TGTGCCAGCAGTTTGCGGGTCAGGGCCTACGAGCAGTACTTC. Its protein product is CASSLRVRAYEQYF.

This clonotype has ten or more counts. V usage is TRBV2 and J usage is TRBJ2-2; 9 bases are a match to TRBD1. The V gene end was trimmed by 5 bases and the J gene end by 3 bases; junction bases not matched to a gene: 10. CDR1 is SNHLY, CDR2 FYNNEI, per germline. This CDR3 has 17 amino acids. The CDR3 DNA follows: TGTGCCAGCAGTTTAACAGGGGGCGGTGGTTACACCGGGGAGCTGTTTTTT. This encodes CASSLTGGGGYTGELFF.

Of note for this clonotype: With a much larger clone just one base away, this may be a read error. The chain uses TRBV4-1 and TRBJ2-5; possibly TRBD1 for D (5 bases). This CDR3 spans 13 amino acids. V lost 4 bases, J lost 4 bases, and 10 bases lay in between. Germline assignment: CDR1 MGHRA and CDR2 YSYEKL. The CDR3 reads CASSLQGVETQYF. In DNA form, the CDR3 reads TGCGCCAGCAGCCTGCAGGGTGTAGAGACCCAGTACTTC.

CDR3 nucleotide sequence: TGTGCCAGCAGCGTCCATGACATGGGGGAGCAGTTCTTC. This sequence encodes CASSVHDMGEQFF. This chain connects TRBV9 to TRBJ2-1; unclear D gene. The CDR3 consists of 13 residues. Per germline, CDR1 SGDLS and CDR2 YYNGEE. V lost 2 bases and J lost 10, with 13 bases in between.